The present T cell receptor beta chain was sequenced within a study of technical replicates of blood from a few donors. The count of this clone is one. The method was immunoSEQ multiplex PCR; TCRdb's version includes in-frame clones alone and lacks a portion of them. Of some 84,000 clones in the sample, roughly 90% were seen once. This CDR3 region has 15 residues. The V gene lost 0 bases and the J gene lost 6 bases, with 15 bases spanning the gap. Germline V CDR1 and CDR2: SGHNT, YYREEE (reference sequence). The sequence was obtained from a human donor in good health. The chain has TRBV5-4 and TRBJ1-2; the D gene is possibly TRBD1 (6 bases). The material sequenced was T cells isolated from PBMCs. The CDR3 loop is CASSLAPRGENGYTF. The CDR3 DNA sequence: TGTGCCAGCAGCTTGGCCCCCAGGGGTGAGAATGGCTACACCTTC.